This T cell receptor beta chain was profiled in a study of T cell changes during pregnancy in multiple sclerosis. The length of the CDR3 is 16 residues. Per germline, CDR1 MGHDK and CDR2 SYGVNS. J gave up 0 bases and V 5 bases, and 4 bases lay outside the gene matches. Clones were sequenced by immunoSEQ multiplex PCR, and TCRdb holds only the in-frame ones, with some missing. The data hold 91,000 or so clones, with almost 95% observed a single time. This clone occurred a few times. The sequences come from peripheral blood, collected after pregnancy. The chain carries TRBV25-1 and TRBJ2-6; 7 bases are shared with TRBD2. This clonotype was sampled from a female donor with multiple sclerosis, enrolled in a pregnancy study. This chain's CDR3 is CASSPRGDSGANVLTF. DNA for the CDR3: TGTGCCAGCAGTCCCCGGGGGGACTCTGGGGCCAACGTCCTGACTTTC.